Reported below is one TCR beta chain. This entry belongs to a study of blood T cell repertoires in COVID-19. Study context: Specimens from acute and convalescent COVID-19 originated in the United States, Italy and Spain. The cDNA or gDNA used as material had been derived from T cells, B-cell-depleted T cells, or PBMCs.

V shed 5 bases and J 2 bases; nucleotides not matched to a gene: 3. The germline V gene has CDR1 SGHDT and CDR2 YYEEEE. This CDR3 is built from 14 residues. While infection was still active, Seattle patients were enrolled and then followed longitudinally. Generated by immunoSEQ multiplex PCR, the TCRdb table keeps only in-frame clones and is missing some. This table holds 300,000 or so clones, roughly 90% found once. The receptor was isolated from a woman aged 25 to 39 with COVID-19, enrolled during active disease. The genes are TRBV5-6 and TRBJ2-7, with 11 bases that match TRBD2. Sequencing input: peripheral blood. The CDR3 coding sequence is TGTGCCAGCAGGGGGACTAGCGGAGCCTACGAGCAGTACTTC. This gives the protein CASRGTSGAYEQYF.